The 15 T cell receptor beta chains listed next were all sequenced from one sample in a study of blood T cell repertoires in COVID-19. Measured with immunoSEQ multiplex PCR; TCRdb has only the in-frame clones, and not every one. The sample consists of about 240,000 clones, roughly 90% of them appearing once. Sequencing was performed on PBMCs or T cells enriched from blood (not recorded which). All receptors derive from a man between 35 and 55 years old who had recovered from COVID-19.

The rearrangement links TRBV12-3 or TRBV12-4 to TRBJ2-7; a possible D gene is TRBD1 (6 bases). The CDR3 runs to 13 residues. V lost 5 bases, J lost 5 bases, and 13 bases lay in between. The CDR3 spells CASSPFGGHEQYF. In nucleotides, the CDR3 is TGTGCCAGCAGTCCCTTTGGGGGCCACGAGCAGTACTTC.

The chain is built from TRBV5-4 and TRBJ1-1; 7 bases are a match to TRBD1. J was trimmed by 2 bases and V by 3 bases; bases with no gene match: 4. The CDR3 has 14 amino acids. Germline CDR1 SGHNT, CDR2 YYREEE (reference sequence). This chain's CDR3 is CASSWGDRNTEAFF. The CDR3 DNA sequence: TGTGCCAGCAGCTGGGGGGACAGAAACACTGAAGCTTTCTTT.

This sequence joins TRBV19 and TRBJ2-1; no firm D call. The length of the CDR3 is 14 residues. V gave up 5 bases and J gave up 1 base, with 9 bases separating them. Per germline, CDR1 LNHDA and CDR2 SQIVND (reference sequence). In DNA, the CDR3 is TGTGCCAGTAGTGGCAGAAGATCCTACAATGAGCAGTTCTTC. Amino acid sequence: CASSGRRSYNEQFF.

The genes are TRBV6-2 or TRBV6-3 and TRBJ2-1; D not resolved. The germline V and J ends were trimmed by 6 bases and 10 bases, with 13 bases remaining between them. Germline loops: CDR1 MNHEY, CDR2 SVGEGT. This CDR3 is built from 12 residues. This chain's CDR3 is CASSPGLREQFF. Written as DNA, the CDR3 is TGTGCCAGCAGCCCCGGTTTGCGAGAGCAGTTCTTC.

This sequence joins TRBV28 and TRBJ2-1, with TRBD1 identical over 8 bases. The germline V gene encodes CDR1 MDHEN and CDR2 SYDVKM. Unmatched junction bases numbered 3, after V lost 6 bases and J lost 2 bases. This CDR3 is built from 14 residues. CDR3 region: CASSPGGTYNEQFF. The CDR3 region has the DNA TGTGCCAGCAGCCCAGGGGGCACCTACAATGAGCAGTTCTTC. Complete variable domain (other parts from reference TRBV28 and TRBJ2-1): DVKVTQSSRYLVKRTGEKVFLECVQDMDHENMFWYRQDPGLGLRLIYFSYDVKMKEKGDIPEGYSVSREKKERFSLILESASTNQTSMYLCASSPGGTYNEQFFGPGTRLTVL.

The J gene is TRBJ1-2, the V gene TRBV19, with 9 bases aligning to TRBD1. Germline CDR1 reads LNHDA; CDR2 reads SQIVND (reference sequence). V dropped 9 bases and J dropped 14; count of bases not matched to a gene: 22. This CDR3 has 15 residues. CDR3 sequence reads: CASQISNAGTGYRTF. In DNA, the CDR3 is TGTGCCAGCCAAATCTCAAACGCCGGGACAGGGTATCGGACCTTC.

The chain recombines TRBV7-6 with TRBJ2-5; 10 nucleotides line up with TRBD2. CDR1 and CDR2 from the germline V gene are SGHVS and FNYEAQ. V shed 5 bases, J shed 5 bases, and the junction held 5 bases outside the gene matches. The CDR3 is 14 amino acids. The CDR3 bases are TGTGCCAGCAGCCCAGCGGGGGGGCTGGAGACCCAGTACTTC. Translating it yields CASSPAGGLETQYF.

This clone was observed a single time. This chain links TRBV12-3 or TRBV12-4 with TRBJ1-2; 10 bases match TRBD1. The length of the CDR3 is 13 residues. The J segment lost 8 bases and the V segment lost 6 bases, leaving 6 bases of the junction unmatched. The CDR3 DNA sequence: TGTGCCAGCAGCCCCGGGACAGGGGACGGCTACACCTTC. It translates to CASSPGTGDGYTF.

The table lists this clone with a count of one. V and J are TRBV10-2 and TRBJ2-7, with 7 bases identical to TRBD1. V lost 6 bases, J lost 2 bases, and 7 bases stayed unmatched. The CDR3 spans 14 residues. In germline, CDR1 is WSHSY, CDR2 SAAADI. The CDR3 here is CASRLDRHTYEQYF. In nucleotides, the CDR3 is TGCGCCAGCAGATTGGACAGGCATACCTACGAGCAGTACTTC.

This chain links TRBV19 with TRBJ1-3; 8 bases agree with TRBD1. J lost 0 bases, V lost 3 bases, and 7 bases had no gene match. In germline, CDR1 is LNHDA, CDR2 SQIVND (reference sequence). The CDR3 loop spans 17 amino acids. The CDR3 sequence is CASSILPGQASGNTIYF. CDR3 nucleotide sequence: TGTGCCAGTAGTATTTTGCCGGGACAGGCCTCTGGAAACACCATATATTTT. Complete variable domain (other parts from reference TRBV19 and TRBJ1-3): DGGITQSPKYLFRKEGQNVTLSCEQNLNHDAMYWYRQDPGQGLRLIYYSQIVNDFQKGDIAEGYSVSREKKESFPLTVTSAQKNPTAFYLCASSILPGQASGNTIYFGEGSWLTVV.

This sequence joins TRBV7-9 and TRBJ1-1, with no clear D. The germline CDR1 and CDR2 sequences are SEHNR and FQNEAQ (reference sequence). This CDR3 comprises 13 residues. Between the trimmed V and J ends, which lost 11 bases and 0 bases, there was a span of 13 bases. Here the CDR3 reads CAQTRTVNTEAFF. For the CDR3, the DNA is TGTGCCCAGACAAGGACTGTGAACACTGAAGCTTTCTTT.

This rearrangement joins TRBV5-1 to TRBJ2-1; TRBD2 aligns across 10 bases. Losses at the gene ends were 6 bases for V and 1 base for J; bases not matched to a gene: 13. This CDR3 has 18 residues. The V gene's germline CDR1 is SGHRS and CDR2 YFSETQ. The CDR3 DNA follows: TGCGCCAGCACAAGGGAGACTAGCGGGTCACCTTCCTACAATGAGCAGTTCTTC. Amino acids: CASTRETSGSPSYNEQFF. Full variable domain (outside the CDR3, taken from reference TRBV5-1 and TRBJ2-1): KAGVTQTPRYLIKTRGQQVTLSCSPISGHRSVSWYQQTPGQGLQFLFEYFSETQRNKGNFPGRFSGRQFSNSRSEMNVSTLELGDSALYLCASTRETSGSPSYNEQFFGPGTRLTVL.

The genes are TRBV10-3 and TRBJ1-5; 9 bases are shared with TRBD1. V lost 3 bases and J lost 1; bases outside the gene matches: 16. From germline, CDR1 is ENHRY and CDR2 SYGVKD. This CDR3 is 20 amino acids long. CDR3 nucleotides: TGTGCCATCAGTGATGAGATGGGGACAGGGAGATTCGTCAGCAATCAGCCCCAGCATTTT. Protein product: CAISDEMGTGRFVSNQPQHF.

The chain couples TRBV7-9 to TRBJ1-1; 10 nucleotides agree with TRBD1. The CDR3 runs 15 residues. V gave up 3 bases and J gave up 3 bases; unmatched junction bases: 4. Germline assignment: CDR1 SEHNR and CDR2 FQNEAQ (reference sequence). The CDR3 sequence: CASSLKGQGYTEAFF. The CDR3 coding sequence is TGTGCCAGCAGCTTGAAGGGACAGGGGTACACTGAAGCTTTCTTT. Drawing the rest from reference TRBV7-9 and TRBJ1-1, the complete variable domain is DTGVSQNPRHKITKRGQNVTFRCDPISEHNRLYWYRQTLGQGPEFLTYFQNEAQLEKSRLLSDRFSAERPKGSFSTLEIQRTEQGDSAMYLCASSLKGQGYTEAFFGQGTRLTVV.

J is TRBJ1-5 and V is TRBV30, with D possibly being TRBD1 (5 bases). CDR1 and CDR2 (germline): GTSNPN, SVGIG (reference sequence). The CDR3 is made up of 16 amino acids. The V end was cut by 4 bases, the J end by 0 bases, with 16 bases between. The CDR3 loop reads CAWTGRDYTSNQPQHF. The CDR3 nucleotides read TGTGCCTGGACCGGCAGGGATTATACTAGCAATCAGCCCCAGCATTTT.